Shown below are 10 T cell receptor beta chains from a single sample sequenced in a study of OX40 agonist ivuxolimab in advanced cancers. Profiling relied on immunoSEQ multiplex PCR, and the TCRdb table lists in-frame clones only, not all of them. This repertoire shows about 29,000 clones, less than 80% found once; its top ten account for 25% to 30%. This material consisted of CD4+ or CD8+ T cells sorted from blood, taken in a trial of the OX40 agonist ivuxolimab. These receptors all come from an adult with an advanced solid tumor such as melanoma, head and neck, liver or kidney cancer.

The V and J genes are TRBV13 and TRBJ2-7; D is undetermined. Deletions cut 5 bases from V and 0 bases from J, with 11 bases between. Germline assignment: CDR1 PRHDT and CDR2 FYEKMQ (reference sequence). This CDR3 region has 14 residues. CDR3: CASSGYLSSYEQYF. The CDR3 DNA sequence: TGTGCCAGCAGCGGGTATTTGAGCTCCTACGAGCAGTACTTC.

The chain uses TRBV19 and TRBJ2-5; D not certain. The germline V gene has CDR1 LNHDA and CDR2 SQIVND (reference sequence). CDR3 length: 14 residues. V was cut by 3 bases and J by 5 bases, with 13 bases left in between. CDR3 sequence: CASSMEPRLETQYF. DNA for the CDR3: TGTGCCAGTAGTATGGAGCCTCGGCTGGAGACCCAGTACTTC.

V gene TRBV5-4 combines with J gene TRBJ2-2; 7 bases fit TRBD1. V lost 4 bases to trimming and J lost 7 bases; unmatched junction nucleotides: 7. The CDR3 sequence is 14 residues long. Germline loops: CDR1 SGHNT, CDR2 YYREEE (reference sequence). In DNA form, the CDR3 reads TGTGCCAGCAGCAAGCAGACAGGGCTCGGGGAGCTGTTTTTT. Translated, it gives CASSKQTGLGELFF.

This chain connects TRBV5-8 to TRBJ2-7; tentatively, D is TRBD1 (5 bases). Between the trimmed V and J ends, which lost 0 bases and 3 bases, there was a span of 13 bases. Germline CDR1 is SGHTS and CDR2 is YDEGEE. The CDR3 consists of 15 residues. CDR3 in amino acids: CASSLVSGFFYEQYF. The CDR3 DNA reads as TGTGCCAGCAGCTTGGTATCAGGGTTTTTCTACGAGCAGTACTTC.

V is TRBV5-1 and J is TRBJ2-5; 9 positions agree with TRBD2. Germline CDR1 reads SGHRS; CDR2 reads YFSETQ. The J segment lost 5 bases and the V segment lost 0 bases, leaving 5 bases of the junction unmatched. This CDR3 region has 15 residues. CDR3 residues: CASSLVPSGVETQYF. CDR3 nucleotides: TGCGCCAGCAGCTTGGTTCCTAGCGGGGTCGAGACCCAGTACTTC.

This clone was counted a single time. The rearrangement joins TRBV6-4 to TRBJ2-7; D unresolved. The CDR3 consists of 14 residues. Germline CDR1 is MRHNA and CDR2 is SNTAGT. V dropped 5 bases and J dropped 0 bases, with 11 bases sitting between them. The CDR3 here is CASSPHRGSYEQYF. CDR3 bases: TGTGCCAGCAGTCCCCACAGAGGCTCCTACGAGCAGTACTTC.

The chain uses TRBV2 and TRBJ2-7; D may be TRBD1 (6 bases). Germline V gives CDR1 SNHLY, CDR2 FYNNEI. The CDR3 runs 13 residues. V was pared by 3 bases and J by 4 bases, with 10 bases between. The CDR3 protein is CASSDQGRYEQYF. CDR3 sequence (DNA): TGTGCCAGCAGTGATCAGGGGCGGTACGAGCAGTACTTC. The whole variable domain, remainder taken from reference TRBV2 and TRBJ2-7, is EPEVTQTPSHQVTQMGQEVILRCVPISNHLYFYWYRQILGQKVEFLVSFYNNEISEKSEIFDDQFSVERPDGSNFTLKIRSTKLEDSAMYFCASSDQGRYEQYFGPGTRLTVT.

This clone was seen once. CDR3 residues: CASSPTGTGVVDEQYF. CDR3 sequence (DNA): TGTGCCAGCTCACCGACCGGGACAGGGGTTGTCGACGAGCAGTACTTC. V and J are TRBV18 and TRBJ2-7; 10 nucleotides agree with TRBD1. Germline V lookup: CDR1 KGHSH, CDR2 LQKENI. The J segment lost 5 bases and the V segment lost 3 bases, leaving 10 bases of the junction unmatched. The CDR3 spans 16 residues.

In its sample, this clone was seen once. J is TRBJ2-7 and V is TRBV28; D is undetermined. Germline V gives CDR1 MDHEN, CDR2 SYDVKM. The CDR3 has 13 residues. Trimming left V 1 base short and J 3 bases short, with 7 bases between. CDR3 in amino acids: CASSLSGNYEQYF. Written as DNA, the CDR3 is TGTGCCAGCAGTTTATCCGGAAACTACGAGCAGTACTTC. Variable domain in full (rest from reference TRBV28 and TRBJ2-7): DVKVTQSSRYLVKRTGEKVFLECVQDMDHENMFWYRQDPGLGLRLIYFSYDVKMKEKGDIPEGYSVSREKKERFSLILESASTNQTSMYLCASSLSGNYEQYFGPGTRLTVT.

This clone was found once. V gene TRBV5-6 combines with J gene TRBJ1-1, with a possible D match to TRBD1 (6 bases). The CDR3 totals 15 residues. With 0 bases removed from V and 3 bases from J, the gap between germline ends came to 12 bases. The V gene's germline CDR1 is SGHDT and CDR2 YYEEEE. The CDR3 DNA sequence: TGTGCCAGCAGCTTGGGTTCCGACAGGTACACTGAAGCTTTCTTT. It translates to CASSLGSDRYTEAFF. Full variable domain (remainder filled in from reference TRBV5-6 and TRBJ1-1): DAGVTQSPTHLIKTRGQQVTLRCSPKSGHDTVSWYQQALGQGPQFIFQYYEEEERQRGNFPDRFSGHQFPNYSSELNVNALLLGDSALYLCASSLGSDRYTEAFFGQGTRLTVV.